This entry is about one T cell receptor beta chain. Its antigen is not identified. The ends were cut back, 4 bases at V and 1 base at J, with 14 bases in the middle. CDR3 length: 16 residues. CDR1 SQVTM and CDR2 ANQGSEA come from the germline V gene. This sample stems from a study of T-cell memory formation after mild COVID-19. Employing constant-segment primers, 5'RACE generated TCR alpha and TCR beta cDNA libraries bearing sample barcodes and UMIs. TCRdb fed the 5' RACE reads into MiXCR, producing one record per CDR3 protein. The profile covers 200,000 to 250,000 distinct CDR3 sequences, with approximately 9% appearing a single time and around a fifth taken by the ten largest. Study observations and caveats: The appearance of some responding clones in pre-infection memory suggested that cross-reactive memory joined. For second-wave clones that peaked at day 37, SARS-CoV-2 specificity went unverified. Among CD4+ contracting clones, most were CM and EM, and CD8+ ones EMRA.

The chain is built from TRBV29-1 and TRBJ2-6; D possibly corresponds to TRBD2 (5 bases). The source of this sequence is a man aged 18 to 29 who had mild COVID-19 (a few samples of this study predate the infection). Cell type and time point are not known. Material: PBMCs or a T cell subset sorted from them (not recorded which). CDR3 protein: CSVGTDFESGANVLTF. For the CDR3, the DNA is TGCAGCGTTGGCACGGACTTCGAGTCTGGGGCCAACGTCCTGACTTTC.